This T cell receptor beta chain was profiled in a study of beta chain features in type 1 diabetes. Regarding the study as a whole: TCRB repertoires of naive, central memory and Treg cells appeared more similar among patients than among healthy donors.

Sequencing targeted expressed TCRB transcripts, as all isolated RNA had been reverse transcribed. Produced via immunoSEQ multiplex PCR; TCRdb's table is partial and in-frame only. Among 200,000 to 250,000 clones listed, 9.6% were seen once. About this clone itself: Its matching antigen is unknown.

CD4+ naive, central memory, regulatory and stem cell-like memory cells were sorted via CD45RO/CCR7/CD25/CD127/CD95/CD27. Germline assignment: CDR1 GTSNPN and CDR2 SVGIG (reference sequence). Trimming cost V 0 bases and J 5 bases; bases outside gene matches: 5. CDR3 length: 14 residues. Sequenced material: naive CD4+ T cells from blood. V usage is TRBV30 and J usage is TRBJ2-3, with 7 bases lining up with TRBD2. The sequence came from a woman between 18 and 29 years old in good health. The CDR3 here is CAWSVAGRGDTQYF. DNA of the CDR3: TGTGCCTGGAGTGTAGCGGGGCGAGGAGATACGCAGTATTTT.